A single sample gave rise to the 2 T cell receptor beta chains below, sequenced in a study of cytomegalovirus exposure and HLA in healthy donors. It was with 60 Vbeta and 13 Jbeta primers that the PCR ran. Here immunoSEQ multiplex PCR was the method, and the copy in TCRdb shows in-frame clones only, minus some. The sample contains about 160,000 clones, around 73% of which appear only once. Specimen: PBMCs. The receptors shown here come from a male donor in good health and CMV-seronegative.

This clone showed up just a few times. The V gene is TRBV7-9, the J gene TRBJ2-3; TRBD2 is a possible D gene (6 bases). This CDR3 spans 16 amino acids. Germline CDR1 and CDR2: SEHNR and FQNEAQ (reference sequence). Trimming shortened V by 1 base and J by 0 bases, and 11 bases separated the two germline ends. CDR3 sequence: CASSLVRGTSTDTQYF. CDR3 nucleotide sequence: TGTGCCAGCAGCTTAGTCCGGGGGACTAGCACAGATACGCAGTATTTT.

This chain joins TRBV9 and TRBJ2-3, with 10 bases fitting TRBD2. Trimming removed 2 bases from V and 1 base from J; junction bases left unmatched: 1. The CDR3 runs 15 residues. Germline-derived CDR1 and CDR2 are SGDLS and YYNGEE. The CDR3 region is CASSVTSGGTDTQYF. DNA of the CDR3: TGTGCCAGCAGCGTTACTAGCGGGGGCACAGATACGCAGTATTTT.